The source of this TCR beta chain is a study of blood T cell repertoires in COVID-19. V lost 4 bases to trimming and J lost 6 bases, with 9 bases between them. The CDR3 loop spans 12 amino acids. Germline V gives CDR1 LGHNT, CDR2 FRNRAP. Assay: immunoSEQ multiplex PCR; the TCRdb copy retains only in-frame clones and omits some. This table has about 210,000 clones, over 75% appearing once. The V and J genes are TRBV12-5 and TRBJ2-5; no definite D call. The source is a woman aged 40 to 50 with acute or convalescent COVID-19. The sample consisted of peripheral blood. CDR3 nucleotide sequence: TGTGCTAGTGGTTCCCGGGTTAAGACCCAGTACTTC. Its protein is CASGSRVKTQYF.